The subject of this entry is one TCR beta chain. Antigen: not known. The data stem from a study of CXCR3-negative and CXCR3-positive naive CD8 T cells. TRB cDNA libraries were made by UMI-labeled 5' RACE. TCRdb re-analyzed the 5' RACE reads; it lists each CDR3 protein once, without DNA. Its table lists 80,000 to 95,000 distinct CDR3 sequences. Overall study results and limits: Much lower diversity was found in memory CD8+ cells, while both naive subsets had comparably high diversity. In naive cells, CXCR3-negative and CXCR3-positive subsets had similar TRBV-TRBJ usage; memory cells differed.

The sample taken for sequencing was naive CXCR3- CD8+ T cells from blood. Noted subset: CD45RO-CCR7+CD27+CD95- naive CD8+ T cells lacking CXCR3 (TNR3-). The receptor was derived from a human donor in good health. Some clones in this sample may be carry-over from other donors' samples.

This CDR3 is CSAFRQIYGYTF. The V call is TRBV20-1, the J call TRBJ1-2; there is no DNA to check the TCRdb D call of TRBD1. Germline CDR1 is DFQATT and CDR2 is SNEGSKA (reference sequence). The CDR3 has 12 amino acids.